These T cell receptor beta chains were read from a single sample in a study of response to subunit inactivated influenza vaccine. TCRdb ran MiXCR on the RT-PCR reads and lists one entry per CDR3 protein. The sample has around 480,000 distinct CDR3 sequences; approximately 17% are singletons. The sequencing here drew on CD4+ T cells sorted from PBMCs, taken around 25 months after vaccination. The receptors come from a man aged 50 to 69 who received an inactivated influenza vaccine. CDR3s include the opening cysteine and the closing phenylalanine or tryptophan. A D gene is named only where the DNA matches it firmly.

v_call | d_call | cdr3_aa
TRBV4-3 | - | CASSQDWAAQETQYF
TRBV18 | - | CASSLADSALYEQYF
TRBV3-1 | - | CASSQAEAGRRYTF
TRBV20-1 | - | CSAKRTSTDTQYF
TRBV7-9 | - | CASSLAGAGELFF
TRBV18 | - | CASSTQGDTQYF
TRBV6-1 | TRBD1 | CASRGTGGRNTEAFF
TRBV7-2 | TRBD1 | CASSQNRGGNSPLHF
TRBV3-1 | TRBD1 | CASRQGTDLGDTQYF
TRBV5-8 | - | CASNPTGTENYGYTF
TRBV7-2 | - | CASSLALKGGYEQYF
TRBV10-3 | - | CAISESNSGNQPQHF
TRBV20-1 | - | CSARGAVYSNQPQHF
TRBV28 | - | CASPAPLSSYNEQFF
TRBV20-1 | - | CSARVRRGATDTQYF
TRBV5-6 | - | CASSTRRGLGEKLFF
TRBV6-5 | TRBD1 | CASSYSTGRGSPLHF
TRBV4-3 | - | CASSPRAQGNEKLFF